This T cell receptor beta chain appears in the sequencing data of a study of T-cell reconstitution after alpha-beta-depleted transplantation in children. Construction of the TCRbeta library involved unique molecular identifiers. TCRdb called the PCR reads again in MiXCR, with one record for every CDR3 protein. The data hold hundreds of thousands of distinct CDR3 sequences, with 15% to 20% observed a single time. The CDR3 is 14 amino acids. Germline CDR1 SGHTA, CDR2 FQGNSA. The V and J ends lost 1 base and 2 bases respectively, with 9 bases between them. In its sample, this clonotype was seen many times.

This material consisted of PBMCs, mostly from graft donor cells, taken 360 days after TCRalphabeta/CD19-depleted stem cell transplant. The TCR was taken from a boy younger than two who had a stem cell transplant for Wiskott-Aldrich syndrome, so the T cells may come from the graft donor. The chain couples TRBV7-2 to TRBJ2-7; D is unclear. CDR3 nucleotide sequence: TGTGCCAGCAGCTTAGATCGGGCTGCCTACGAGCAGTACTTC. Its protein is CASSLDRAAYEQYF.